The following is a T cell receptor (beta chain) sequence with its context. Trimming pared 6 bases from V and 5 bases from J, leaving 20 bases between. CDR1 and CDR2 (germline): SNHLY, FYNNEI. The length of the CDR3 is 15 residues. At deep level, the assay was performed. Splitting of each subset's genomic DNA was done evenly across several immunoSEQ plates. In the authors' methods: From ImmunoSEQ came sequences covering only the junction and carrying no quality scores, so filtering differed. Sequencing was performed with immunoSEQ multiplex PCR; in TCRdb, only in-frame clones are kept and a portion is missing. V and J calls and clone size come straight from that table; D and trimming were deduced from the DNA. This table holds about 2.1 million clones, roughly 91% found once. The naive CD8 fraction comprised CD45RO-negative cells positively selected for CCR7 and excluded terminally differentiated effector memory CD45RA+ cells.

These data originate in a study of shared clonotypes between healthy human individuals. Study at large: Donors were a couple of women and a few men aged 18 to 49.

The receptor was isolated from a man between 18 and 35 years old in good health. Some clones in this sample may be carry-over from other donors' samples. Input material: naive CD8+ T cells from PBMCs. The rearrangement uses TRBV2 and TRBJ2-7; TRBD1 is a possible D gene (5 bases). The CDR3 coding sequence is TGTGCCAGCAGCGGCGGCAGGGTGTTCTCTCACGAGCAGTACTTC. Translation: CASSGGRVFSHEQYF.